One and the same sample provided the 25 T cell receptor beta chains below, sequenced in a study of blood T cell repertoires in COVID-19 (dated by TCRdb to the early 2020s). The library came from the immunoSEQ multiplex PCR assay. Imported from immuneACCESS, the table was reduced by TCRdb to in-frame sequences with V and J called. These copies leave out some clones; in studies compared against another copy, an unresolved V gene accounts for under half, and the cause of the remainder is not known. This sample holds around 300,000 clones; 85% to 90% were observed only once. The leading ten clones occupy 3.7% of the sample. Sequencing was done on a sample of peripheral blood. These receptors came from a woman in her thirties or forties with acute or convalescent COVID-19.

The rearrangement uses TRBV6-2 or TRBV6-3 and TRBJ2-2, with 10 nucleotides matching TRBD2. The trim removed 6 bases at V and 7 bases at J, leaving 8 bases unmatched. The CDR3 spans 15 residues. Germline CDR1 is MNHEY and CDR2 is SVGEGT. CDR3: CASSSSGGAIGELFF. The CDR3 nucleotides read TGTGCCAGCAGCTCCAGCGGGGGGGCCATCGGGGAGCTGTTTTTT.

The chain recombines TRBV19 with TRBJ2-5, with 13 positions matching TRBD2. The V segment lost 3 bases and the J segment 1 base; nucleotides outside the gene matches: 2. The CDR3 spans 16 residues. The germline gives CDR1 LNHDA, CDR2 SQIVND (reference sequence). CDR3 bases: TGTGCCAGTAGTATCGGGACTAGCGGGGTCCAAGAGACCCAGTACTTC. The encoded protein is CASSIGTSGVQETQYF.

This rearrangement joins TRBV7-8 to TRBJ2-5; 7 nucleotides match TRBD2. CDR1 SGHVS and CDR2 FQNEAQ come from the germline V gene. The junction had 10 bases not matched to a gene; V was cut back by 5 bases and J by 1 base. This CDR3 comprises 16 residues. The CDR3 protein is CASSITGLAVQETQYF. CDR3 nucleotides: TGTGCCAGCAGCATCACCGGGCTAGCGGTCCAAGAGACCCAGTACTTC.

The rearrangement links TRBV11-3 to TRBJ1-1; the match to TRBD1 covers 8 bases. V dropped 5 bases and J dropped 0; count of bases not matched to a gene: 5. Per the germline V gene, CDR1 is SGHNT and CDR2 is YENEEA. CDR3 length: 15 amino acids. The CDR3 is CASSRGQGMNTEAFF. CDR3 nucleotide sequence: TGTGCCAGCAGCAGAGGACAGGGAATGAACACTGAAGCTTTCTTT.

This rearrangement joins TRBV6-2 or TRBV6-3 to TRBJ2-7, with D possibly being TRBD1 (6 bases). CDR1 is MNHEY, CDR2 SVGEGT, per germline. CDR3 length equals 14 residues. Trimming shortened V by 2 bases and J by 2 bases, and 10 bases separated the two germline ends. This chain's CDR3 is CASSYVRGPYEQYV. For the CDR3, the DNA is TGTGCCAGCAGTTACGTCAGGGGTCCCTACGAGCAGTACGTC.

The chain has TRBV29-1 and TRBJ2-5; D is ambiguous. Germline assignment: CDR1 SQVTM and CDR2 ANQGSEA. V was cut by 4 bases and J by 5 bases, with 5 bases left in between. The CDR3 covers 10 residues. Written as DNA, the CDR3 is TGCAGCGTTGGTCAGGAGACCCAGTACTTC. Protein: CSVGQETQYF.

The CDR3 DNA follows: TGCGCCAGCAGCTTGAGGGGGGGCCCTGGAAACACCATATATTTT. It translates to CASSLRGGPGNTIYF. J is TRBJ1-3 and V is TRBV5-1, with D perhaps TRBD1 (6 bases). This CDR3 region has 15 residues. Germline loops: CDR1 SGHRS, CDR2 YFSETQ. Trimming removed 1 base at V and 2 bases at J, with 10 bases between.

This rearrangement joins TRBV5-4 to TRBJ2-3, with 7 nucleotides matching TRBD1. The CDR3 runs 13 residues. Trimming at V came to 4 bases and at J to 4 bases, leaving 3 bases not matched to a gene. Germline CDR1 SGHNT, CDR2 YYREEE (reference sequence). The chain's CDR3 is CASSHQGADTQYF. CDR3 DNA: TGTGCCAGCAGCCACCAGGGGGCAGATACGCAGTATTTT.

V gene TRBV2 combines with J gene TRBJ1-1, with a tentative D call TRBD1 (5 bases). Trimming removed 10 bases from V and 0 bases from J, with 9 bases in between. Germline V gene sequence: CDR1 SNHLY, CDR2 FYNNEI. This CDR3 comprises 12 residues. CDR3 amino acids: CATTTVNTEAFF. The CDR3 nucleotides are TGTGCCACGACGACAGTGAACACTGAAGCTTTCTTT.

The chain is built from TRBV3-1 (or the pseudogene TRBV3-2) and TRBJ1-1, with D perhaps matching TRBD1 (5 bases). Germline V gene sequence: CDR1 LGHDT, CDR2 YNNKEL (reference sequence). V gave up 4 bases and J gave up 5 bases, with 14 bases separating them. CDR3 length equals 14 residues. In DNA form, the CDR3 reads TGTGCCAGCAGCCCGGACGGGGGATCAACTGAAGCTTTCTTT. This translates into CASSPDGGSTEAFF.

The CDR3 sequence: CASKPPGQSYNEQFF. CDR3 nucleotides: TGTGCCAGTAAACCTCCGGGACAGAGTTACAATGAGCAGTTCTTC. The chain combines TRBV19 with TRBJ2-1; 7 nucleotides match TRBD1. Per the germline V gene, CDR1 is LNHDA and CDR2 is SQIVND (reference sequence). The CDR3 sequence is 15 residues long. With 7 bases clipped from V and 4 bases from J, the junction kept 10 bases outside the gene matches. The variable domain in full, with the rest retrieved from reference TRBV19 and TRBJ2-1, is DGGITQSPKYLFRKEGQNVTLSCEQNLNHDAMYWYRQDPGQGLRLIYYSQIVNDFQKGDIAEGYSVSREKKESFPLTVTSAQKNPTAFYLCASKPPGQSYNEQFFGPGTRLTVL.

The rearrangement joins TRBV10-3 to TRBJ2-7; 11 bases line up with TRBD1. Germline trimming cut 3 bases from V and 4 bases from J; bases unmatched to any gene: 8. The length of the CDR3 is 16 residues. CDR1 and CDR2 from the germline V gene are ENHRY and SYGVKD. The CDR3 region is CAISDRDRGGPYEQYV. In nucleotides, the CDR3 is TGTGCCATCAGTGACCGGGACAGGGGGGGGCCTTACGAGCAGTACGTC.

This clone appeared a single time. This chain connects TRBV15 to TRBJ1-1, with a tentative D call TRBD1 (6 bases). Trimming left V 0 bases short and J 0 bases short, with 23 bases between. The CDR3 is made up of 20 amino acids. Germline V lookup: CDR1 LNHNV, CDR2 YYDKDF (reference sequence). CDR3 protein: CATSREEWGGGTQMNTEAFF. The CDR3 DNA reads TGTGCCACCAGCAGAGAAGAGTGGGGAGGGGGGACCCAAATGAACACTGAAGCTTTCTTT.

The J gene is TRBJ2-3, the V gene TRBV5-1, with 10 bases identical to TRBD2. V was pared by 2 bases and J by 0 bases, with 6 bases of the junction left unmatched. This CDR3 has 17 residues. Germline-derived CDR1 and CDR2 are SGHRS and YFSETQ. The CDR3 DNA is TGCGCCAGCAGCTTTACTAGCGGGGTCCTTAGCACAGATACGCAGTATTTT. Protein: CASSFTSGVLSTDTQYF.

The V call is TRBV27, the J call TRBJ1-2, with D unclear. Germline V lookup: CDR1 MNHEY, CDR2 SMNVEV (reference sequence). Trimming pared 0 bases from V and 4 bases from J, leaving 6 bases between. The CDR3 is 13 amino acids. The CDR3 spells CASSLSQVYGYTF. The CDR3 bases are TGTGCCAGCAGTTTATCTCAGGTCTATGGCTACACCTTC.

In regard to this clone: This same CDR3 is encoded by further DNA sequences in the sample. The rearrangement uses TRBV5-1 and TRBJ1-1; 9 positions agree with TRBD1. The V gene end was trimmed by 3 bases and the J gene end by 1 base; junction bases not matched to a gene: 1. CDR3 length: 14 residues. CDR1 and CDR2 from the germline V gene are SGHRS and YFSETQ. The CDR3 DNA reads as TGCGCCAGCAGCTCGACAGGGGGGAACACTGAAGCTTTCTTT. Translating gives CASSSTGGNTEAFF.

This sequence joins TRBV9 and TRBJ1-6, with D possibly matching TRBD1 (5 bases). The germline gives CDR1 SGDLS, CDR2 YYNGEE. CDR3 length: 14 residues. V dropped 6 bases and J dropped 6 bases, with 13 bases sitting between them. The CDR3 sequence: CASTKGVSNSPLHF. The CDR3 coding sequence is TGTGCCAGCACCAAAGGGGTATCTAATTCACCCCTCCACTTT.

The CDR3 loop reads CASRLSLSGTGGDRCNEKLFF. CDR3 in DNA: TGTGCAAGTCGCTTAAGTCTTTCCGGGACAGGGGGCGACCGGTGTAATGAAAAACTGTTTTTT. The chain carries TRBV12-2 and TRBJ1-4; TRBD1, the D gene given by the table, was not confirmed from the DNA. TRBV12-2 is assigned pseudogene status. The CDR3 contains 21 residues.

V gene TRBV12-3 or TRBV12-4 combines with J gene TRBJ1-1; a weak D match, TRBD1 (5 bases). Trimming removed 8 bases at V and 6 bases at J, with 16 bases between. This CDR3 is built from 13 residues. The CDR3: CASDRSGAAEAFF. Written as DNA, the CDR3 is TGTGCCAGCGATCGTAGCGGGGCAGCTGAAGCTTTCTTT.

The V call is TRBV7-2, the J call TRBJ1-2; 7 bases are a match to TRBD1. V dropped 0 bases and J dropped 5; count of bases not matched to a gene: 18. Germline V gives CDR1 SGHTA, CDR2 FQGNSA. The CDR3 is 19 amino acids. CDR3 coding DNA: TGTGCCAGCAGCTTAGCGCGGGACAGTCTTCGTTACCGAATTTATGGCTACACCTTC. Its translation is CASSLARDSLRYRIYGYTF.

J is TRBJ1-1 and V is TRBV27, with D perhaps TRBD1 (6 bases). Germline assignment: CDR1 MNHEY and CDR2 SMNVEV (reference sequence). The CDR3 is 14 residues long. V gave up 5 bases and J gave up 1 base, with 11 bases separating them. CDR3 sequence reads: CASSPGDQNTEAFF. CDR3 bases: TGTGCCAGCAGTCCAGGGGACCAGAACACTGAAGCTTTCTTT.

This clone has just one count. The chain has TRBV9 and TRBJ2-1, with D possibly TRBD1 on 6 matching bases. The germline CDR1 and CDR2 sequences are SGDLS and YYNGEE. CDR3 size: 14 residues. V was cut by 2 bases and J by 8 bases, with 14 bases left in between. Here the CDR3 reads CASSVQGPLDEQFF. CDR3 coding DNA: TGTGCCAGCAGCGTCCAGGGGCCCCTCGATGAGCAGTTCTTC. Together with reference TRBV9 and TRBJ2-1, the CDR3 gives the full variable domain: DSGVTQTPKHLITATGQRVTLRCSPRSGDLSVYWYQQSLDQGLQFLIQYYNGEERAKGNILERFSAQQFPDLHSELNLSSLELGDSALYFCASSVQGPLDEQFFGPGTRLTVL.

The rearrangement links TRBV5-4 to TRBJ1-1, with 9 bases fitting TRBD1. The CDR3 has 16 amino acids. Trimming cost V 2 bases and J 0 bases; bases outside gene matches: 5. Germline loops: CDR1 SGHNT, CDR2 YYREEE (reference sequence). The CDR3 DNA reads TGTGCCAGCAGCTTATCACAGGGGGCCTTGAACACTGAAGCTTTCTTT. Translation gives CASSLSQGALNTEAFF. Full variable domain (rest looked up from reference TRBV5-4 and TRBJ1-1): ETGVTQSPTHLIKTRGQQVTLRCSSQSGHNTVSWYQQALGQGPQFIFQYYREEENGRGNFPPRFSGLQFPNYSSELNVNALELDDSALYLCASSLSQGALNTEAFFGQGTRLTVV.

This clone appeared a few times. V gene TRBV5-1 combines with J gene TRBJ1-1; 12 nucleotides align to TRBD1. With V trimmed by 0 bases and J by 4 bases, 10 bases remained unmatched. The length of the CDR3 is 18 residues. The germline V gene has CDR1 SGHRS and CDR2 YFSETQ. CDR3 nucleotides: TGCGCCAGCAGCTTGGCCCCGGGACAGGGGGCGCCGAGCACTGAAGCTTTCTTT. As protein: CASSLAPGQGAPSTEAFF.

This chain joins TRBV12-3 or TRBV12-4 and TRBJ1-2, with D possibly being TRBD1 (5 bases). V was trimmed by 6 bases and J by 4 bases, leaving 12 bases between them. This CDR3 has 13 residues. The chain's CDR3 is CASSHGTTYGYTF. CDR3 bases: TGTGCCAGCAGCCATGGGACTACCTATGGCTACACCTTC.